This T cell receptor beta chain was sequenced in a study of tumor and adjacent non-tumor tissue in lung cancer (dated by TCRdb to 2017 to 2018). Describing the broader study: Patients with adenocarcinoma (approximately twelve), squamous cell carcinoma (2) and small cell lung cancer (1) were included in the cohort. The 15 or so patients were aged about 30 to 80 years, included about ten men and 5 women, and had TNM stage I to III disease. Using bulk TCRbeta repertoires from roughly 14 lung cancer patients, the study set lung tumor tissue side by side with matched distant non-tumor lung tissue. TCRbeta CDR3 sequencing was performed on 25 to 30 paired specimens, with one tumor sample and one normal lung sample collected per patient. Sequencing produced 100 million to 150 million productive TCRbeta reads in total, an average of about 3.8 million reads per sample.

Points the paper makes about the study in general: Only roughly 16 patients were included in the cohort, and the need for larger samples and more detailed clinical data was noted by the authors. The top 100 clones made up a significantly larger cumulative share of the repertoire in normal lung than in tumor tissue. Tumor tissue showed significantly higher TCR diversity (inverse Simpson) than normal lung tissue, at about 410 vs 180 (P = 0.0075, Mann-Whitney U test). Peripheral blood was not sequenced, so blood TCRbeta repertoires were not examined in the lung cancer patients of the study. TCR diversity was significantly higher in younger patients, and higher tumor TCR diversity was associated with shorter overall and disease-free survival. Neither the sequencing platform nor unique molecular identifiers are mentioned in the methods.

Libraries were constructed by multiplex PCR. The instrument given in TCRdb is Illumina HiSeq 2500. TCRbeta libraries were built by three rounds of nested PCR using primers (Table S4), following protocols modified from ARM-PCR. Before sequencing, PCR products of 200-500 bp were excised from the gel and purified with the QIAquick gel extraction kit. The study's own analysis went as follows. Reads were cleaned with Trimmomatic, merged with FLASH into complete CDR3 sequences, and assigned to V(D)J germline segments with MiTCR. VDJtools was used to compute clonal diversity as the inverse Simpson's index. In-frame sequences lacking a premature stop codon were counted as productive reads. The public reads were reprocessed in TCRdb via fastp at Q25 and MiXCR, keeping in-frame beta chains. Each CDR3 protein gets just one entry, which takes the most common genes and DNA from the rows behind it. Clone size and V and J calls follow TCRdb, not the original study. The sample table holds 200,000 or so distinct CDR3 sequences, of which roughly 70% were seen once. Under 30% of the sample comes from the top ten.

RNA was extracted from bulk unsorted tissue and checked for quality with a NanoDrop ND-1000 and an Agilent 2100. The donors were newly diagnosed lung cancer patients admitted for thoracic surgery in China from August to November 2014 who had not received prior chemotherapy. The study excluded patients who had received radiotherapy or chemotherapy before or who had another cancer at the same time. Surgical tissue pieces of 1-2 cm3 were preserved in RNAlater solution and were kept at -80 degrees C until use. In this sample, this clonotype turned up a few times. Its antigen is unknown. No base qualities exist here, and no much larger clone lies one base off it. The sequence derives from a man in his 60s with non-small cell lung cancer. The sequencing sample was made of lung tumor tissue.

The nucleotide sequence reads as follows: TGTGCCAGCAGAACGAGATCGAACACTGAAGCTTTCTTT. This codes for CASRTRSNTEAFF. The chain was built from TRBV6-5 and TRBJ1-1; no D gene call is confident. From the cysteine up to the phenylalanine, the CDR3 has a length of 13 residues. Only the CDR3 DNA stays, 39 bases, in frame from base 1. V is clipped by 6 bases and J by 1 base, and the sequence between their germline boundaries is 9 bases long. For CDR1 and CDR2, the germline V gene lists MNHEY and SVGAGI.